This T cell receptor beta chain came from a study of T-cell memory formation after mild COVID-19. This CDR3 is 16 amino acids long. Unmatched junction bases numbered 2, after V lost 5 bases and J lost 1 base. Germline loops: CDR1 KGHDR, CDR2 SFDVKD. TCRdb called the 5' RACE reads again in MiXCR, with one record for every CDR3 protein. Here the sample spans hundreds of thousands of distinct CDR3 sequences, 25% to 30% being singletons. This chain links TRBV24-1 with TRBJ2-2; 11 bases fit TRBD2. This TCR derives from an adult woman who had mild COVID-19 (a few samples of this study predate the infection). Cell type and time point are not known. Sample: PBMCs or a T cell subset sorted from them (not recorded which). Here the CDR3 DNA reads TGTGCCACCAGTGCACTAGCGGGGGAGAACACCGGGGAGCTGTTTTTT. This codes for CATSALAGENTGELFF.